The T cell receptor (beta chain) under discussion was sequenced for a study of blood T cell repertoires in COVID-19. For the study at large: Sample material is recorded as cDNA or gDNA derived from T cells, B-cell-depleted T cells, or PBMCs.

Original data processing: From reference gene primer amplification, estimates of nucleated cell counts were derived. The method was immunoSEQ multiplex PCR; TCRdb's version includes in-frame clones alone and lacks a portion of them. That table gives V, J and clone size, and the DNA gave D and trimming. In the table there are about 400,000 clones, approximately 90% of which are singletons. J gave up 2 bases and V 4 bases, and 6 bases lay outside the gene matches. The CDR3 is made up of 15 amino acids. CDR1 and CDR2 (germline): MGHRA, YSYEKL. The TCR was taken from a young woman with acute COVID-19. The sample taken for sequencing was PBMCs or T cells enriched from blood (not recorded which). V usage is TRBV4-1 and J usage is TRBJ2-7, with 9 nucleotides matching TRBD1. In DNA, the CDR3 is TGCGCCAGCAGCCTTGGGGGGACAGGGCCCTACGAGCAGTACTTC. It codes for CASSLGGTGPYEQYF.